The text below deals with one TCR beta chain. CDR3 size: 17 residues. CDR1 and CDR2 (germline): LGHNA, YSLEER. Losses at the gene ends were 1 base for V and 7 bases for J; bases not matched to a gene: 11. The source of the sample is a study of blood T cell repertoires in COVID-19. As for the study in general: Material from acute and convalescent COVID-19 was sourced from the United States, Italy and Spain. In each case, the material was cDNA or gDNA derived from T cells, B-cell-depleted T cells, or PBMCs.

Method: immunoSEQ multiplex PCR; TCRdb's copy keeps in-frame clones and lacks some. The repertoire includes about 300,000 clones, roughly 80% of them detected once, and 8% to 9.5% sits in the top ten. Sequenced sample: peripheral blood. The rearrangement links TRBV4-3 to TRBJ1-4; 8 bases are shared with TRBD1. The receptor comes from a woman in her fifties or sixties who had recovered from COVID-19. CDR3 region: CASSQGGQAPRAEKLFF. CDR3 sequence (DNA): TGCGCCAGCAGCCAAGGGGGACAGGCGCCCCGAGCTGAAAAACTGTTTTTT.